The next 9 T cell receptor beta chains were all read from a single sample in a study of control samples from healthy donors and cancer patients. Produced via immunoSEQ multiplex PCR; TCRdb's table is partial and in-frame only. The sample contains 65,000 to 90,000 clones, around 87% of which appear only once. Sequences were obtained from blood. These receptors were collected from a man in his fifties or sixties in good health.

This chain uses TRBV29-1 with TRBJ1-4; D perhaps matches TRBD1 (5 bases). Germline V lookup: CDR1 SQVTM, CDR2 ANQGSEA. V was cut by 6 bases and J by 4 bases, with 9 bases left in between. The CDR3 is made up of 12 amino acids. CDR3 loop: CSVRDLNEKLFF. CDR3 nucleotide sequence: TGCAGCGTCCGGGACCTTAATGAAAAACTGTTTTTT. The whole variable domain, remainder taken from reference TRBV29-1 and TRBJ1-4, is SAVISQKPSRDICQRGTSLTIQCQVDSQVTMMFWYRQQPGQSLTLIATANQGSEATYESGFVIDKFPISRPNLTFSTLTVSNMSPEDSSIYLCSVRDLNEKLFFGSGTQLSVL.

The CDR3: CASSFSDTQYF. The CDR3 bases are TGTGCCAGCAGCTTTTCAGATACGCAGTATTTT. V and J are TRBV11-2 and TRBJ2-3; no firm D call. Trimming left V 3 bases short and J 4 bases short, with 2 bases between. The CDR3 extends over 11 amino acids. From germline, CDR1 is SGHAT and CDR2 FQNNGV.

The rearrangement links TRBV9 to TRBJ2-1, with D uncertain. Per germline, CDR1 SGDLS and CDR2 YYNGEE. The V end lost 0 bases, the J end lost 4 bases, and 11 bases lay between the germline ends. This CDR3 is built from 15 residues. CDR3 region: CASSVATRDYNEQFF. DNA for the CDR3: TGTGCCAGCAGCGTAGCTACAAGAGATTACAATGAGCAGTTCTTC.

The J gene is TRBJ2-1, the V gene TRBV25-1; tentative D call: TRBD2 (7 bases). V was shortened by 5 bases and J by 2 bases, with 16 bases between the two germline ends. This CDR3 contains 16 residues. Germline values: CDR1 MGHDK, CDR2 SYGVNS. CDR3 coding DNA: TGTGCCAGCAGTTTCCTTCGGGGGGACACCTACAATGAGCAGTTCTTC. Translated, it gives CASSFLRGDTYNEQFF.

The gene calls are TRBV7-2 and TRBJ2-1, with TRBD2 identical over 8 bases. V dropped 10 bases and J dropped 4; count of bases not matched to a gene: 9. The CDR3 contains 14 residues. CDR1 is SGHTA and CDR2 is FQGNSA in the germline V gene. As DNA, the CDR3 is TGTGCCACCCGCCGGGGGGGAGGATACAATGAGCAGTTCTTC. Its protein product is CATRRGGGYNEQFF.

CDR3 sequence: CASSPRQAVSNTGELFF. DNA of the CDR3: TGTGCCAGCTCACCCCGACAGGCGGTATCGAACACCGGGGAGCTGTTTTTT. The V call is TRBV18, the J call TRBJ2-2; perhaps TRBD1 as D (6 bases). Germline assignment: CDR1 KGHSH and CDR2 LQKENI. There are 17 residues in the CDR3. V gave up 3 bases and J gave up 0 bases, with 14 bases separating them.

The chain joins TRBV30 to TRBJ2-7; 7 bases align to TRBD2. The CDR3 covers 11 residues. The V segment lost 2 bases and the J segment 7 bases; nucleotides outside the gene matches: 2. Germline-derived CDR1 and CDR2 are GTSNPN and SVGIG (reference sequence). Written as DNA, the CDR3 is TGTGCCTGGAGTCCCGGGGGGGAGCAGTACTTC. This gives the protein CAWSPGGEQYF.

This clone was seen only once. The V gene is TRBV7-9, the J gene TRBJ2-3; D possibly corresponds to TRBD2 (5 bases). The CDR3 covers 16 residues. CDR1 is SEHNR, CDR2 FQNEAQ, per germline (reference sequence). The germline V and J ends were trimmed by 1 base and 1 base, with 12 bases remaining between them. CDR3 residues: CASSLGRDEGTDTQYF. The CDR3 DNA follows: TGTGCCAGCAGCTTAGGTCGGGATGAGGGCACAGATACGCAGTATTTT.

The chain recombines TRBV5-8 with TRBJ1-6, with D unresolved. V was shortened by 0 bases and J by 11 bases, with 6 bases between the two germline ends. The CDR3 consists of 12 residues. CDR1 and CDR2 (germline): SGHTS, YDEGEE. The CDR3 spells CASSLDQAPLHF. The CDR3 region has the DNA TGTGCCAGCAGCTTGGATCAGGCACCCCTCCACTTT.